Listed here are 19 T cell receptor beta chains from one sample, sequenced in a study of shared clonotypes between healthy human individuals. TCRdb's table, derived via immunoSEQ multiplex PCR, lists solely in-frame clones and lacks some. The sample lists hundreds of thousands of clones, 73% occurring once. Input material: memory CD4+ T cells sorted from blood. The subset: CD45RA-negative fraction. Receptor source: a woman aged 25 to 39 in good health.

Here the CDR3 reads CASSYPWERETIPSGTDTQYF. CDR3 nucleotides: TGCGCCAGCAGCTATCCTTGGGAGCGGGAGACTATACCTTCTGGCACAGATACGCAGTATTTT. V and J are TRBV5-1 and TRBJ2-3; 8 bases align to TRBD2. Germline assignment: CDR1 SGHRS and CDR2 YFSETQ. The CDR3 spans 21 residues. J gave up 1 base and V 3 bases, and 22 bases lay outside the gene matches.

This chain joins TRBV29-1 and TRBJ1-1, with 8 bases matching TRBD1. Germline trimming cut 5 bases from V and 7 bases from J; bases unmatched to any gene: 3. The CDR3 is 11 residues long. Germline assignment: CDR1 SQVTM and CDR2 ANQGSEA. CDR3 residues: CSVHRGVEAFF. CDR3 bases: TGCAGCGTTCACAGGGGGGTTGAAGCTTTCTTT.

This CDR3 reads CASSRDQDVQETQYF. The CDR3 region has the DNA TGTGCCAGCTCACGTGACCAGGACGTTCAAGAGACCCAGTACTTC. The V gene is TRBV18, the J gene TRBJ2-5; no clear D gene. Trimming stripped 4 bases from V and 2 bases from J, with 14 bases between. Germline V lookup: CDR1 KGHSH, CDR2 LQKENI. The CDR3 sequence is 15 residues long.

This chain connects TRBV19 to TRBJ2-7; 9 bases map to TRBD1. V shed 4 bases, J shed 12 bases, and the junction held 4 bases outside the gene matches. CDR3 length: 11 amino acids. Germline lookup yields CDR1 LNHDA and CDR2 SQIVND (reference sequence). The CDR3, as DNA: TGTGCCAGTAGTAGCCGGGACAGGGCGTACTTC. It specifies CASSSRDRAYF.

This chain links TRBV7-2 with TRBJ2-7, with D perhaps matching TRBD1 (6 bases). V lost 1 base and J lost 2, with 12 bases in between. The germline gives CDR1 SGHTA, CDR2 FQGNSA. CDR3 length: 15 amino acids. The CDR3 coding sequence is TGTGCCAGCAGCTTAGATCCAGGGGTAGCCTACGAGCAGTACTTC. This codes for CASSLDPGVAYEQYF.

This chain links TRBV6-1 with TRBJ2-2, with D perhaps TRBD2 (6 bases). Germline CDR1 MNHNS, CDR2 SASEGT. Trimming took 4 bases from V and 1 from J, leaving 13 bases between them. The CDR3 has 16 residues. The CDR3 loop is CASSARETLNTGELFF. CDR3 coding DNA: TGTGCCAGCAGTGCCCGGGAGACCCTGAACACCGGGGAGCTGTTTTTT.

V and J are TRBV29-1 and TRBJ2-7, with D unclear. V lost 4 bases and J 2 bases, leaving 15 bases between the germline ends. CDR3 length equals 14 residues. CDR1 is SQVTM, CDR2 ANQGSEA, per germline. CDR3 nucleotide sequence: TGCAGCGTTGTCTCCGAACAGACCGCCTACGAGCAGTACTTC. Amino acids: CSVVSEQTAYEQYF.

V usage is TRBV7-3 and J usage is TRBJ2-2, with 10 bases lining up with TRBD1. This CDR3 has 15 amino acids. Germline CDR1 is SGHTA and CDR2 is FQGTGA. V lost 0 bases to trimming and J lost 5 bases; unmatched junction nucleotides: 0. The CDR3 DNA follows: TGTGCCAGCAGCTTAACGGGACAGGGGACCGGGGAGCTGTTTTTT. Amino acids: CASSLTGQGTGELFF.

The chain's CDR3 is CASSIYRSEAFF. In nucleotides, the CDR3 is TGTGCCAGCAGCATTTACAGATCTGAAGCTTTCTTT. V and J are TRBV7-4 and TRBJ1-1; D is uncertain. The length of the CDR3 is 12 residues. Trimming left V 5 bases short and J 6 bases short, with 10 bases between. Germline loops: CDR1 SGHVT, CDR2 SQSDAQ.

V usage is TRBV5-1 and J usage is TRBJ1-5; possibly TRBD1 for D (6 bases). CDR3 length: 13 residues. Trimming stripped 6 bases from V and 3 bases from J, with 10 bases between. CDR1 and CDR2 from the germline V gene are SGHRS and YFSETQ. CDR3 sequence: CASTQGPNQPQHF. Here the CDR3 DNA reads TGCGCCAGCACACAGGGTCCCAATCAGCCCCAGCATTTT.

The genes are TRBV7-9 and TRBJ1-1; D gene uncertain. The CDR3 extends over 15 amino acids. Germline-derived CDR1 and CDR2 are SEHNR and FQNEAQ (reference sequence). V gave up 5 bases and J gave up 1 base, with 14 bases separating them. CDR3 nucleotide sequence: TGTGCCAGCAGCCCGCCTCAGAGGGAGAACACTGAAGCTTTCTTT. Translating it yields CASSPPQRENTEAFF. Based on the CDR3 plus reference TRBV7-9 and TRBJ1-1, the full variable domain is DTGVSQNPRHKITKRGQNVTFRCDPISEHNRLYWYRQTLGQGPEFLTYFQNEAQLEKSRLLSDRFSAERPKGSFSTLEIQRTEQGDSAMYLCASSPPQRENTEAFFGQGTRLTVV.

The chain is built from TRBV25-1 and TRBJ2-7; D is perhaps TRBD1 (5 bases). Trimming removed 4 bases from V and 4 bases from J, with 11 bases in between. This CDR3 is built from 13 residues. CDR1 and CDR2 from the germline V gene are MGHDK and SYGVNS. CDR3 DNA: TGTGCCAGCAGTGCCGGAGCAGGGTACGAGCAGTACTTC. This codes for CASSAGAGYEQYF.

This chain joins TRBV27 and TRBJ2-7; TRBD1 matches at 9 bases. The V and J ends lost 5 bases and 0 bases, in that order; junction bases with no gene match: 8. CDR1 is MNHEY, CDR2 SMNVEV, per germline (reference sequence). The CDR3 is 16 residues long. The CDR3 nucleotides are TGTGCCAGCAGTGAGAACAGGGGGCTGGTCTCCTACGAGCAGTACTTC. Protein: CASSENRGLVSYEQYF.

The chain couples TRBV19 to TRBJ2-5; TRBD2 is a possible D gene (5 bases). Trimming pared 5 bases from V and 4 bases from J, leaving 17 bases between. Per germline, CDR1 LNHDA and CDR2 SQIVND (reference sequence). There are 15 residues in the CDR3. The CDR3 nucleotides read TGTGCCAGTAGTCGAATGTTGGGAGAGGGAGAGACCCAGTACTTC. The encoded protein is CASSRMLGEGETQYF. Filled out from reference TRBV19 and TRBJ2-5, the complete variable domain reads DGGITQSPKYLFRKEGQNVTLSCEQNLNHDAMYWYRQDPGQGLRLIYYSQIVNDFQKGDIAEGYSVSREKKESFPLTVTSAQKNPTAFYLCASSRMLGEGETQYFGPGTRLLVL.

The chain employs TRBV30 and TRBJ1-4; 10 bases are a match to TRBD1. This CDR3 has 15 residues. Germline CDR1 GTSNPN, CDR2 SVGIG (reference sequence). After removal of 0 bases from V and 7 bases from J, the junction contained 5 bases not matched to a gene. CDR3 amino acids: CAWSVLGTGAEKLFF. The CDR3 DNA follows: TGTGCCTGGAGTGTACTGGGGACAGGGGCTGAAAAACTGTTTTTT.

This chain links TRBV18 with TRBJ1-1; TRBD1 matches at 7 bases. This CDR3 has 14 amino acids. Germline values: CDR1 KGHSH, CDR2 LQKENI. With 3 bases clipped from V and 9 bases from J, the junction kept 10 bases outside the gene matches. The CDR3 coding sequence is TGTGCCAGCTCACCCACCTATGCGACAGGGCAAGCTTTCTTT. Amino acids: CASSPTYATGQAFF.

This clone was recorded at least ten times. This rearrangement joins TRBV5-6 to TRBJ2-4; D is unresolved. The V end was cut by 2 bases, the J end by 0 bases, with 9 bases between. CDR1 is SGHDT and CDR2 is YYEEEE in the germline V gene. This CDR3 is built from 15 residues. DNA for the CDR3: TGTGCCAGCAGCTTTTGGTCCGGAGCCAAAAACATTCAGTACTTC. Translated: CASSFWSGAKNIQYF.

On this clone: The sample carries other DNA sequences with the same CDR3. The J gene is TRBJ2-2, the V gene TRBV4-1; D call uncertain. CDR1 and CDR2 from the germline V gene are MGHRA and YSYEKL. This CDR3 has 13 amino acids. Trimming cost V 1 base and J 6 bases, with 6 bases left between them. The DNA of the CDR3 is TGCGCCAGCAGCCAAGCCCCCCCCGGGGAGCTGTTTTTT. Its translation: CASSQAPPGELFF.

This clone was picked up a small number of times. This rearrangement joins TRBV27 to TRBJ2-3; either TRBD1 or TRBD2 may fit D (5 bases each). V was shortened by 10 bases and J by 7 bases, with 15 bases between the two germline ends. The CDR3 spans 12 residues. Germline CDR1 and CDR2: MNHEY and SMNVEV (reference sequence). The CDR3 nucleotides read TGTGCCACACACGGTCCGGGACATACGCAGTATTTT. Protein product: CATHGPGHTQYF.